Listed below are T cell receptor beta chains from one sample, sequenced in a study of blood T cells in healthy people across ages. Each CDR3 protein gets one entry after TCRdb re-called the 5' RACE reads with MiXCR. The table records about 930,000 distinct CDR3 sequences, 29% of them present only once. These data were also filed under a second study, of T cells of mothers and their children.

Sequences were obtained from blood. The source is a woman between 35 and 50 years old in good health. CDR3s include the opening cysteine and the closing phenylalanine or tryptophan. D genes are given only for firm matches. The size of a clone is reported for some rows only, either as once, few or many, or as a class for expanded clones.

D gene	V gene	clone size	J gene	CDR3 DNA	CDR3 protein
TRBD1	TRBV28	few	TRBJ1-4	TGTGCCAGCAGTCCTTGGACAGGGGGGGGTGAAAAACTGTTTTTT	CASSPWTGGGEKLFF
.	TRBV4-3	.	TRBJ2-7	TGCGCCAGCAGCCAAGGTGACTACAGGAGGCGAGGGTACGAGCAGTACTTC	CASSQGDYRRRGYEQYF
.	TRBV10-3	.	TRBJ2-3	TGTGCCATCAGTGAGTCGGGGAACAGAGCGGATACGCAGTATTTT	CAISESGNRADTQYF
TRBD1	TRBV7-2	many	TRBJ2-7	TGTGCCAGCAGCCGGGGACAGGGGTATAACGAGCAGTACTTC	CASSRGQGYNEQYF
.	TRBV9	.	TRBJ2-7	TGTGCCAGCAGCGTAGCGCAGGGGCTCGCCTACGAGCAGTACTTC	CASSVAQGLAYEQYF
.	TRBV4-3	few	TRBJ2-4	TGCGCCAGCAGCCTGGGGGCCTCCGTAGCCAAAAACATTCAGTACTTC	CASSLGASVAKNIQYF
TRBD1	TRBV29-1	.	TRBJ2-7	TGCAGCGTTGTCGGTGACAGGGACCAGGCCTACGAGCAGTACTTC	CSVVGDRDQAYEQYF
.	TRBV6-5	.	TRBJ2-7	TGTGCCAGCAGTTACGGGGCAGGGGTCGACGGGCAGTACTTC	CASSYGAGVDGQYF
.	TRBV7-2	.	TRBJ2-1	TGTGCCAGCAGGGATAAACTCCTTAAGACAGGTCCCTACAATGAGCAGTTCTTC	CASRDKLLKTGPYNEQFF
TRBD1	TRBV12-3/TRBV12-4	.	TRBJ2-6	TGTGCCAGCAGTTTTCCCCGACAGGGGGCTTATGGGGCCAACGTCCTGACTTTC	CASSFPRQGAYGANVLTF
.	TRBV25-1	many	TRBJ1-1	TGTGCCAGCAGTGGTGGCCCCTTAAGCCTGAACACTGAAGCTTTCTTT	CASSGGPLSLNTEAFF
.	TRBV28	.	TRBJ2-7	TGTGCCATCGATGACAGGACTTCCTACGAGCAGTACTTC	CAIDDRTSYEQYF
TRBD1	TRBV5-1	.	TRBJ1-5	TGCGCCAGCAGCCGACAGGGAACGCTACGGCAGCCCCAGCATTTT	CASSRQGTLRQPQHF
.	TRBV21-1	.	TRBJ1-1	TGTGCCAGCAGCTCTCGGACAGGGTGGTTCACTGAAGCTTTCTTT	CASSSRTGWFTEAFF
.	TRBV28	few	TRBJ2-7	TGTGCCACCTCGGTCTCCTACGAGCAGTACTTC	CATSVSYEQYF
TRBD1	TRBV3-1	.	TRBJ1-1	TGTGCCAGCAACCAGGGCAGGGGGAACGGTGAAGCTTTCTTT	CASNQGRGNGEAFF
.	TRBV10-3	many	TRBJ2-7	TGTGCCATCAGTGAGTCGAGTTCCTCCTATGAGCAGTACTTC	CAISESSSSYEQYF
.	TRBV7-9	few	TRBJ1-2	TGTGCCAGCAGCACTAGTGGGCAGCGTGGCTACACCTTC	CASSTSGQRGYTF
TRBD1	TRBV20-1	few	TRBJ1-1	TGCAGTGCTACCCAGCCCGGGACAGGGAAAGCTTTCTTT	CSATQPGTGKAFF
TRBD1	TRBV4-1	.	TRBJ1-6	TGCGCCAGCAGCCAGGAGGGACAGGGGAATTCACCCCTCCACTTT	CASSQEGQGNSPLHF
TRBD1	TRBV7-2	.	TRBJ2-3	TGTGCCAACAGTTTCAGGCAGGGGGCAGATACGCAGTATTTT	CANSFRQGADTQYF
.	TRBV6-6	.	TRBJ2-7	TGTGCCGGCAGGATAACCGGGCACCCCTACGAGCAGTACTTC	CAGRITGHPYEQYF
TRBD2	TRBV20-1	few	TRBJ2-7	TGCAGTTCAGAGGCCGGGACTAGCTCCTACGAGCAGTACTTC	CSSEAGTSSYEQYF
.	TRBV9	.	TRBJ2-7	TGTGCCAGCAGTGCGGACATGGGAGGGGGCGACGAGCAGTACTTC	CASSADMGGGDEQYF
.	TRBV5-1	few	TRBJ2-7	TGCGCCAGCAGCTTGAATGGGCAGACCTCCTACGAGCAGTACTTC	CASSLNGQTSYEQYF
.	TRBV6-5	.	TRBJ2-7	TGTGCCAGCAGTTACAGGGGCGACTCCTACGAGCAGTACTTC	CASSYRGDSYEQYF
.	TRBV28	.	TRBJ2-7	TGTGCCAGCAGTTCCCCTTCGCAGTCCTACGAGCAGTACTTC	CASSSPSQSYEQYF
.	TRBV10-3	once	TRBJ1-1	TGTGCCATCACCCAGGACAATTTAAACACTGAAGCTTTCTTT	CAITQDNLNTEAFF
.	TRBV7-9	.	TRBJ2-7	TGTGCCAGCAGCTTAGCGTTAGCGCGGAGCTCCTACGAGCAGTACTTC	CASSLALARSSYEQYF
TRBD2	TRBV7-2	once	TRBJ2-3	TGTGCCAGCAGCGCCGGACTAGCGGGGGGCACAGATACGCAGTATTTT	CASSAGLAGGTDTQYF
.	TRBV12-3/TRBV12-4	many	TRBJ2-5	TGTGCCAGCAGTACGAACAGGGACCAAGAGACCCAGTACTTC	CASSTNRDQETQYF
TRBD1	TRBV14	few	TRBJ2-3	TGTGCCAGCAGCCCGCTGACAGGGGGATGGGGCACAGATACGCAGTATTTT	CASSPLTGGWGTDTQYF
TRBD1	TRBV9	few	TRBJ1-3	TGTGCCAGCAGCGTCCGGGACAGCGCCTCTGGAAACACCATATATTTT	CASSVRDSASGNTIYF
.	TRBV7-2	.	TRBJ2-2	TGTGCCAGCAGCTCAGGGATTAGCACCGGGGAGCTGTTTTTT	CASSSGISTGELFF
.	TRBV5-1	.	TRBJ1-4	TGCGCCAGCAGCTTGGGTCGAGGGGTTAATGAAAAACTGTTTTTT	CASSLGRGVNEKLFF
.	TRBV9	.	TRBJ2-2	TGTGCCAGCAAGGACGGGACGAACACCGGGGAGCTGTTTTTT	CASKDGTNTGELFF
.	TRBV5-1	few	TRBJ1-1	TGCGCCAGCAGCTTGTACAACACTATGAACACTGAAGCTTTCTTT	CASSLYNTMNTEAFF
.	TRBV20-1	.	TRBJ2-1	TGCAGTGCCGAGACCCAACCCTCTTTGACCCAGTTCTTC	CSAETQPSLTQFF
TRBD1	TRBV12-5	once	TRBJ2-1	TGTGTTAGTGGTTTGGACAGGATGGGAAAGTTCTTC	CVSGLDRMGKFF
TRBD2	TRBV5-5	.	TRBJ2-5	TGTGCCAGCAGCTTACAAGCGGGGGGGAGGGAGACCCAGTACTTC	CASSLQAGGRETQYF
.	TRBV4-1	many	TRBJ2-7	TGCGCCAGCAGCCAAGTCGGCATGTCCTACGAGCAGTACTTC	CASSQVGMSYEQYF
TRBD1	TRBV6-1	.	TRBJ2-3	TGTGCCAGCAATAGGGACAGGGCACCCGATACGCAGTATTTT	CASNRDRAPDTQYF
TRBD2	TRBV4-2	many	TRBJ2-7	TGTGCCAGCAGCCAAGTGGGGGGGTCTTCCTACGAGCAGTACTTC	CASSQVGGSSYEQYF
TRBD1	TRBV29-1	many	TRBJ1-1	TGCAGCGTAAGACAGGGAAGAGGGACTGAAGCTTTCTTT	CSVRQGRGTEAFF
.	TRBV7-2	.	TRBJ2-3	TGTGCCAGCAGCCGACTAATAAGCACAGATACGCAGTATTTT	CASSRLISTDTQYF
TRBD2	TRBV4-3	few	TRBJ2-2	TGCGCCAGCGCTAGCGGCAACACCGGGGAGCTGTTTTTT	CASASGNTGELFF
.	TRBV19	.	TRBJ2-1	TGTGCCAGTAGTATAGAGGCGGCGTCGTACAATGAGCAGTTCTTC	CASSIEAASYNEQFF
TRBD1	TRBV20-1	.	TRBJ1-2	TGCAGTGCTAGAACCAGGGGGACAGGGTCGAACTATGGCTACACCTTC	CSARTRGTGSNYGYTF
TRBD2	TRBV7-3	.	TRBJ2-5	TGTGCCGGCAGCTGTAGCGGGGCGGCGGGGGAGCAGTACTTC	CAGSCSGAAGEQYF
.	TRBV6-1	.	TRBJ2-2	TGTGCCAGCAGTGGGGGTTTAGGGGACACCGGGGAGCTGTTTTTT	CASSGGLGDTGELFF
TRBD1	TRBV12-3/TRBV12-4	many	TRBJ2-4	TGTGCCAGCAGCCGGGACAGGGGGGACATTCAGTACTTC	CASSRDRGDIQYF